The 8 T cell receptor beta chains below come from one sample, sequenced in a study of response to subunit inactivated influenza vaccine. TCRdb fed the RT-PCR reads into MiXCR, producing one record per CDR3 protein. The repertoire includes 700,000 to 800,000 distinct CDR3 sequences, 18% of them detected once, and 11% sits in the top ten. The sample consisted of PBMCs from blood, taken roughly 5 days after vaccination. Receptor source: a man aged 50-60 years who received an inactivated influenza vaccine.

In its sample, this clonotype was seen a few times. The V call is TRBV20-1, the J call TRBJ2-3; D unresolved. CDR1 and CDR2 (germline): DFQATT, SNEGSKA (reference sequence). The CDR3 has 13 residues. V lost 3 bases and J 2 bases, leaving 9 bases between the germline ends. CDR3 sequence: CSASPPNTDTQYF. In DNA, the CDR3 is TGCAGTGCTAGTCCCCCTAACACAGATACGCAGTATTTT.

This clonotype has only a few counts. The chain has TRBV4-2 and TRBJ2-1; 7 bases agree with TRBD2. Looked up from germline, CDR1 is LGHNA and CDR2 is YNFKEQ. With V trimmed by 4 bases and J by 3 bases, 6 bases remained unmatched. This CDR3 is 15 amino acids long. The DNA for the CDR3 is TGTGCCAGCAGCCCAATGACGGGGGGCTACAATGAGCAGTTCTTC. Protein product: CASSPMTGGYNEQFF.

The chain is built from TRBV29-1 and TRBJ2-5, with D possibly being TRBD1 (6 bases). CDR3 length: 16 residues. CDR1 is SQVTM and CDR2 is ANQGSEA in the germline V gene. With 7 bases removed from V and 4 bases from J, the gap between germline ends came to 25 bases. The CDR3 DNA is TGCAGCGGGACCTTGGGTACGGGACAAGCTGGAGAGACCCAGTACTTC. Protein: CSGTLGTGQAGETQYF.

CDR3 region: CASSHEREVSYNEQFF. CDR3 coding DNA: TGTGCCAGCAGCCATGAGCGGGAGGTTTCCTACAATGAGCAGTTCTTC. The chain combines TRBV7-6 with TRBJ2-1, with 9 bases aligning to TRBD2. V trimming: 5 bases; J trimming: 1 base; junction bases outside the gene matches: 6. CDR1 and CDR2 (germline): SGHVS, FNYEAQ. This CDR3 region has 16 residues.

The chain carries TRBV12-3 or TRBV12-4 and TRBJ1-5; 10 bases map to TRBD1. V was clipped by 5 bases and J by 7 bases; unmatched bases: 8. The CDR3 runs to 15 residues. The CDR3 region has the DNA TGTGCCAGCAGTCTCCCGGGACAGGGGAACCAGCCCCAGCATTTT. Amino acid sequence: CASSLPGQGNQPQHF.

V gene TRBV12-3 or TRBV12-4 combines with J gene TRBJ2-3; 8 nucleotides align to TRBD2. Unmatched junction bases numbered 13, after V lost 2 bases and J lost 6 bases. The CDR3 has 17 residues. The CDR3 region is CASSLSGVGSGADTQYF. CDR3 in DNA: TGTGCCAGCAGTTTATCGGGTGTAGGTAGCGGGGCTGATACGCAGTATTTT.

This clonotype came up a few times. This chain uses TRBV18 with TRBJ2-1; 7 bases line up with TRBD1. This CDR3 region has 14 residues. V was pared by 3 bases and J by 6 bases, with 5 bases of the junction left unmatched. Germline loops: CDR1 KGHSH, CDR2 LQKENI. The CDR3: CASSPTGTGNEQFF. Written as DNA, the CDR3 is TGTGCCAGCTCACCGACAGGGACGGGCAATGAGCAGTTCTTC.

The V gene is TRBV11-2, the J gene TRBJ2-2, with 16 positions matching TRBD2. The V gene end was trimmed by 2 bases and the J gene end by 4 bases; junction bases not matched to a gene: 4. The CDR3 length is 18 residues. CDR1 and CDR2 from the germline V gene are SGHAT and FQNNGV. Written as DNA, the CDR3 is TGTGCCAGCAGCTTAAAGGGACTAGCGGGAGGGATCACCGGGGAGCTGTTTTTT. Translated: CASSLKGLAGGITGELFF.